Shown below are 17 T cell receptor beta chains from a single sample sequenced in a study of memory CD4+ T cells and cytomegalovirus serostatus. The sort gate was single viable CD3+CD4+CD8-CD45RO+ cells for memory CD4+ T cells. This table comes from immunoSEQ multiplex PCR, and its TCRdb copy is limited to in-frame clones, with some not included. The repertoire includes about 43,000 clones, around 77% of them detected once, and 0.61% sits in the top ten. The material sequenced was memory CD4+ T cells from blood. These receptors all stem from an adult in good health and CMV-seronegative.

The CDR3 nucleotides read TGTGCAAGTCGCTTACGGGGAGTGGACTACACCTTC. This sequence encodes CASRLRGVDYTF. This rearrangement joins TRBV12-2 to TRBJ1-2. TRBV12-2 counts as a pseudogene. The CDR3 sequence is 12 residues long.

Comments on this clone: Other DNA sequences in this specimen translate into the identical CDR3. The V and J genes are TRBV11-3 and TRBJ2-7; tentatively, D is TRBD1 or TRBD2 (5 bases each). Germline CDR1 reads SGHNT; CDR2 reads YENEEA. V was trimmed by 3 bases and J by 1 base, leaving 7 bases between them. This CDR3 comprises 13 residues. The CDR3 DNA sequence: TGTGCCAGCAGCTTTGGGGGTTCCTACGAGCAGTACTTC. As protein: CASSFGGSYEQYF.

The sample holds a few counts of this clone. The V gene is TRBV2, the J gene TRBJ1-2; D gene uncertain. The CDR3 has 13 amino acids. The germline gives CDR1 SNHLY, CDR2 FYNNEI. Trimming removed 4 bases from V and 4 bases from J, with 10 bases in between. The CDR3 region has the DNA TGTGCCAGCAGTGTTAAATTCTTCTATGGCTACACCTTC. It yields the protein CASSVKFFYGYTF.

V and J are TRBV11-2 and TRBJ1-1; no firm D call. The CDR3 is made up of 14 amino acids. V was cut by 0 bases and J by 5 bases, with 10 bases left in between. Germline loops: CDR1 SGHAT, CDR2 FQNNGV. In DNA, the CDR3 is TGTGCCAGCAGCTTAGATGGCGTAAGAACTGAAGCTTTCTTT. Its translation: CASSLDGVRTEAFF.

The chain carries TRBV5-1 and TRBJ2-6, with 8 bases fitting TRBD1. Germline CDR1 is SGHRS and CDR2 is YFSETQ. Trimming at V came to 4 bases and at J to 2 bases, leaving 5 bases not matched to a gene. The CDR3 loop spans 16 amino acids. This CDR3 reads CASSPTTGAGANVLTF. CDR3 in DNA: TGCGCCAGCAGCCCCACGACAGGGGCTGGGGCCAACGTCCTGACTTTC.

The chain recombines TRBV30 with TRBJ2-1, with 11 bases that match TRBD2. This CDR3 region has 16 residues. Trimming removed 3 bases from V and 4 bases from J; junction bases left unmatched: 8. CDR1 and CDR2 from the germline V gene are GTSNPN and SVGIG (reference sequence). The CDR3 DNA is TGTGCCTGGAGGGAGCTAGCGGGGGGCACATACAATGAGCAGTTCTTC. It codes for CAWRELAGGTYNEQFF.

This chain uses TRBV10-3 with TRBJ1-2, with TRBD1 matching 11 bases. Trimming cost V 11 bases and J 2 bases; bases outside gene matches: 1. This CDR3 has 12 residues. CDR1 and CDR2 from the germline V gene are ENHRY and SYGVKD. For the CDR3, the DNA is TGTGCCGGACAGGGGGCAAACTATGGCTACACCTTC. It translates to CAGQGANYGYTF.

This sequence joins TRBV30 and TRBJ2-1; possible D gene TRBD1, 5 bases. Germline lookup yields CDR1 GTSNPN and CDR2 SVGIG (reference sequence). The V and J ends lost 4 bases and 4 bases respectively, with 17 bases between them. This CDR3 has 15 amino acids. In DNA form, the CDR3 reads TGTGCCTGGATGCCGACAGCCAAAACATACAATGAGCAGTTCTTC. This sequence encodes CAWMPTAKTYNEQFF.

DNA of the CDR3: TGTGCCAGCAGCTCACGGACAGGGATAGATACGCAGTATTTT. Amino acid sequence: CASSSRTGIDTQYF. The chain carries TRBV7-9 and TRBJ2-3; 8 bases match TRBD1. The J segment lost 5 bases and the V segment lost 4 bases, leaving 5 bases of the junction unmatched. Germline assignment: CDR1 SEHNR and CDR2 FQNEAQ (reference sequence). The CDR3 covers 14 residues.

This clone was detected once. The chain has TRBV5-1 and TRBJ2-7, with TRBD1 matching 7 bases. CDR3 length: 15 amino acids. The V gene's germline CDR1 is SGHRS and CDR2 YFSETQ. After removal of 4 bases from V and 5 bases from J, the junction contained 12 bases not matched to a gene. CDR3 sequence (DNA): TGCGCCAGCAGCCGAACCCAACAGGGGTGGGACGAGCAGTACTTC. Translation gives CASSRTQQGWDEQYF. The full variable domain, in which reference TRBV5-1 and TRBJ2-7 provide the parts outside the CDR3, is KAGVTQTPRYLIKTRGQQVTLSCSPISGHRSVSWYQQTPGQGLQFLFEYFSETQRNKGNFPGRFSGRQFSNSRSEMNVSTLELGDSALYLCASSRTQQGWDEQYFGPGTRLTVT.

The V call is TRBV4-1, the J call TRBJ2-3; possible D gene TRBD1, 5 bases. The germline gives CDR1 MGHRA, CDR2 YSYEKL. The V and J ends lost 0 bases and 6 bases respectively, with 16 bases between them. CDR3 size: 16 residues. CDR3 sequence (DNA): TGCGCCAGCAGCCAAGACCTCCAGGGAACCCTGGATACGCAGTATTTT. Translation: CASSQDLQGTLDTQYF.

The chain is built from TRBV7-7 and TRBJ2-5; possible D gene TRBD1, 5 bases. V was clipped by 8 bases and J by 4 bases, with 14 bases between them. The CDR3 has 13 residues. Germline assignment: CDR1 SSHAT and CDR2 FNYEAQ (reference sequence). CDR3 nucleotide sequence: TGTGCCAGCGAGATGGTCCAGGGAGAGACCCAGTACTTC. This gives the protein CASEMVQGETQYF.

This clone was counted only a few times. This chain uses TRBV19 with TRBJ2-5, with no clear D. V lost 3 bases to trimming and J lost 4 bases, with 6 bases between them. This CDR3 spans 12 amino acids. CDR1 is LNHDA and CDR2 is SQIVND in the germline V gene (reference sequence). This CDR3 is CASSMGLETQYF. The CDR3 DNA reads TGTGCCAGTAGTATGGGGTTAGAGACCCAGTACTTC.

The rearrangement uses TRBV5-1 and TRBJ2-3; 7 nucleotides match TRBD1. The germline gives CDR1 SGHRS, CDR2 YFSETQ. J gave up 4 bases and V 3 bases, and 11 bases lay outside the gene matches. The CDR3 extends over 16 amino acids. The CDR3 spells CASSSGTVGSSDTQYF. The CDR3 DNA sequence: TGCGCCAGCAGCTCAGGGACAGTTGGGTCTTCAGATACGCAGTATTTT.

This chain joins TRBV5-1 and TRBJ2-6; 8 positions agree with TRBD2. With 0 bases clipped from V and 0 bases from J, the junction kept 5 bases outside the gene matches. The germline V gene encodes CDR1 SGHRS and CDR2 YFSETQ. This CDR3 spans 18 amino acids. CDR3: CASSLEGTRISGANVLTF. The DNA of the CDR3 is TGCGCCAGCAGCTTGGAGGGGACTAGGATCTCTGGGGCCAACGTCCTGACTTTC.

The rearrangement uses TRBV5-1 and TRBJ1-2; D is uncertain. V dropped 0 bases and J dropped 4 bases, with 19 bases sitting between them. Germline assignment: CDR1 SGHRS and CDR2 YFSETQ. The CDR3 covers 17 residues. This chain's CDR3 is CASSLGLGSSGLYGYTF. DNA for the CDR3: TGCGCCAGCAGCTTGGGATTAGGTTCCAGCGGGCTCTATGGCTACACCTTC.

The chain carries TRBV19 and TRBJ1-2, with a tentative D call TRBD1 (5 bases). The germline CDR1 and CDR2 sequences are LNHDA and SQIVND (reference sequence). V shed 7 bases and J shed 3 bases, with 12 bases lying between them. CDR3 length: 13 amino acids. The CDR3 DNA sequence: TGTGCCAGTATGGCTCCAGGGTACTATGGCTACACCTTC. Translating it yields CASMAPGYYGYTF.